These 12 T cell receptor beta chains were all obtained from the same sample, sequenced in a study of cytomegalovirus exposure and HLA in healthy donors. Generated by immunoSEQ multiplex PCR, the TCRdb table keeps only in-frame clones and is missing some. This table holds about 180,000 clones, about 85% found once. Source material: PBMCs. Source of these receptors: a young man in good health and CMV-seropositive.

The chain joins TRBV29-1 to TRBJ2-1; 9 bases agree with TRBD2. The CDR3 covers 13 residues. The V and J ends lost 5 bases and 5 bases, in that order; junction bases with no gene match: 4. The germline gives CDR1 SQVTM, CDR2 ANQGSEA. The CDR3 region is CSVRGLAHNEQFF. The CDR3 nucleotides read TGCAGCGTTAGGGGACTAGCCCACAATGAGCAGTTCTTC.

The V call is TRBV7-3, the J call TRBJ2-1, with 8 positions matching TRBD2. V dropped 4 bases and J dropped 8; count of bases not matched to a gene: 7. From germline, CDR1 is SGHTA and CDR2 FQGTGA. The CDR3 spans 14 residues. The CDR3 sequence is CASSSGGLGDEQFF. The CDR3, as DNA: TGTGCCAGCAGCTCGGGGGGGCTCGGGGATGAGCAGTTCTTC.

The gene calls are TRBV7-9 and TRBJ2-2, with a tentative D call TRBD1 (5 bases). In germline, CDR1 is SEHNR, CDR2 FQNEAQ (reference sequence). The CDR3 is 15 amino acids. Trimming shortened V by 6 bases and J by 0 bases, and 11 bases separated the two germline ends. CDR3 in DNA: TGTGCCAGCAGGATCGGACAAGCGAACACCGGGGAGCTGTTTTTT. Protein product: CASRIGQANTGELFF.

J is TRBJ1-2 and V is TRBV13; 7 nucleotides line up with TRBD1. Germline values: CDR1 PRHDT, CDR2 FYEKMQ (reference sequence). The junction had 9 bases not matched to a gene; V was cut back by 1 base and J by 10 bases. This CDR3 comprises 14 residues. The CDR3 coding sequence is TGTGCCAGCAGCTTAGTGGGGACAGAGAGCTTCTACACCTTC. Translation gives CASSLVGTESFYTF.

This sequence joins TRBV27 and TRBJ1-1; D is unresolved. Trimming took 3 bases from V and 1 from J, leaving 9 bases between them. Germline V gene lookup returns CDR1 MNHEY and CDR2 SMNVEV (reference sequence). There are 14 residues in the CDR3. This chain's CDR3 is CASSLGSRNTEAFF. DNA for the CDR3: TGTGCCAGCAGTTTGGGCAGTCGGAACACTGAAGCTTTCTTT.

This chain connects TRBV10-3 to TRBJ1-6; D perhaps matches TRBD1 (5 bases). The V gene's germline CDR1 is ENHRY and CDR2 SYGVKD. Trimming removed 3 bases at V and 10 bases at J, with 10 bases between. The CDR3 is made up of 13 amino acids. In nucleotides, the CDR3 is TGTGCCATCAGTGACAGGGAGGGCTCACCCCTCCACTTT. As protein: CAISDREGSPLHF.

The rearrangement uses TRBV2 and TRBJ2-7; D remains unclear. The germline V gene encodes CDR1 SNHLY and CDR2 FYNNEI. The CDR3 runs 12 residues. Trimming removed 7 bases at V and 7 bases at J, with 14 bases between. CDR3 in DNA: TGTGCCAGCAAAACTTTAGTACGGGAGCAGTACTTC. Amino acid sequence: CASKTLVREQYF.

This chain connects TRBV11-3 to TRBJ2-7, with D unresolved. There are 14 residues in the CDR3. V lost 4 bases to trimming and J lost 0 bases, with 10 bases between them. Germline lookup yields CDR1 SGHNT and CDR2 YENEEA. CDR3 region: CASSSVRSSYEQYF. The CDR3 DNA sequence: TGTGCCAGCAGCTCCGTACGGAGCTCCTACGAGCAGTACTTC.

This sequence joins TRBV27 and TRBJ1-2; perhaps TRBD1 as D (6 bases). The CDR3 has 15 residues. Germline V CDR1 and CDR2: MNHEY, SMNVEV (reference sequence). With 0 bases removed from V and 5 bases from J, the gap between germline ends came to 13 bases. CDR3 amino acids: CASSLSTGGGYGYTF. The CDR3 DNA sequence: TGTGCCAGCAGTTTATCGACGGGGGGCGGGTATGGCTACACCTTC.

The chain recombines TRBV19 with TRBJ1-5, with D hard to call. Deletions cut 3 bases from V and 2 bases from J, with 14 bases between. CDR3 size: 16 residues. The germline V gene has CDR1 LNHDA and CDR2 SQIVND (reference sequence). CDR3 nucleotides: TGTGCCAGTAGTATTCTCGGGGTCGCAGGCAATCAGCCCCAGCATTTT. Translation gives CASSILGVAGNQPQHF.

CDR3 nucleotides: TGTGCCAGCAGCCAAACGACTAGGAACACCGGGGAGCTGTTTTTT. It codes for CASSQTTRNTGELFF. The rearrangement links TRBV5-4 to TRBJ2-2, with TRBD2 as a possible D gene (6 bases). The CDR3 runs 15 residues. Germline V CDR1 and CDR2: SGHNT, YYREEE (reference sequence). V was cut by 4 bases and J by 1 base, with 11 bases left in between.

V gene TRBV2 combines with J gene TRBJ2-3, with a possible D match to TRBD1 (5 bases). CDR3 size: 16 residues. Germline values: CDR1 SNHLY, CDR2 FYNNEI. Trimming stripped 0 bases from V and 1 base from J, with 11 bases between. The CDR3: CASSEARGLGTDTQYF. CDR3 nucleotides: TGTGCCAGCAGTGAAGCAAGGGGCCTCGGCACAGATACGCAGTATTTT.